A selection of T cell receptor beta chains follows, all from one sample in a study of T cell responses to AZD1222 COVID-19 vaccine. Only in-frame clones appear in the TCRdb table, and some are missing; sequencing was by immunoSEQ multiplex PCR. Of tens of thousands of clones in the sample, 75% to 90% were seen once. The sample here was peripheral blood, taken on day 0 of AZD1222 vaccination. Receptors were obtained from an adult in good health. Each CDR3 is given with its conserved first and last residue. The D gene is left open where the match is weak. Clone sizes are given selectively: once, few, many, or a class where the clone is expanded.

d_call | clone_size | j_call | v_call | cdr3_nt | cdr3_aa
- | - | TRBJ1-2 | TRBV5-1 | TGCGCCAGCAGCTCAGGTGGCTATGGCTACACCTTC | CASSSGGYGYTF
TRBD2 | once | TRBJ2-1 | TRBV19 | TGTGCCAGTAGTATGCCCCCGGCTGGGGTGGCGGGAGGGAGAGGGGGTAATGAGCAGTTCTTC | CASSMPPAGVAGGRGGNEQFF
TRBD2 | - | TRBJ2-2 | TRBV6-5 | TGTGCCAGCAGTCATACTAGCGGGAGCACCGGGGAGCTGTTTTTT | CASSHTSGSTGELFF
- | - | TRBJ2-3 | TRBV4-3 | TGCGCCAGCAGCGGAAGCAGGTACACAGATACGCAGTATTTT | CASSGSRYTDTQYF
TRBD2 | - | TRBJ2-3 | TRBV19 | TGTGCCAGTAGTACGGGGACTAGCGGGAGCCGGGCAGATACGCAGTATTTT | CASSTGTSGSRADTQYF
TRBD1 | - | TRBJ2-7 | TRBV19 | TGTGCCAGTAGGGGACAGGGTACGGGCGAGCAGTACTTC | CASRGQGTGEQYF
TRBD2 | once | TRBJ2-1 | TRBV15 | TGTGCCACCAGCACCGCTAGCGGGAAGGTTGAGCAGTTCTTC | CATSTASGKVEQFF
- | - | TRBJ2-7 | TRBV27 | TGTGCCAGCAGTTCACTGCCGAGCTCCTACGAGCAGTACTTC | CASSSLPSSYEQYF
- | - | TRBJ1-2 | TRBV27 | TGTGCCAGCAGACAGGGAGGGAATGGCTACACCTTC | CASRQGGNGYTF
TRBD2 | - | TRBJ2-1 | TRBV3-1/TRBV3-2 | TGTGCCAGCAGCCAAGGATTGGGTAGCGGGGCTAATGAGCAGTTCTTC | CASSQGLGSGANEQFF
- | few | TRBJ1-5 | TRBV5-1 | TGCGCCAGCAGCTTGGCCCCGGGGGCCGATCAGCCCCAGCATTTT | CASSLAPGADQPQHF
- | few | TRBJ2-5 | TRBV29-1 | TGCAGCGTTGAGATGACAAGGCAAGAGACCCAGTACTTC | CSVEMTRQETQYF
TRBD1 | once | TRBJ2-5 | TRBV7-6 | TGTGCCAGCAGCGGGAATCGGGACAGGGGTCGGGAGACCCAGTACTTC | CASSGNRDRGRETQYF
- | - | TRBJ1-3 | TRBV11-2 | TGTGCCAGCTCCCAGGGGCTGGGAAACACCATATATTTT | CASSQGLGNTIYF
- | - | TRBJ2-7 | TRBV5-6 | TGTGCCAGCAGCTTGGTCCAGGTCGGCGAGCAGTACTTC | CASSLVQVGEQYF
- | - | TRBJ2-5 | TRBV19 | TGTGCCAGTAGTTCTCGACATGAGGGGAGACCCCAGTACTTC | CASSSRHEGRPQYF
- | - | TRBJ2-3 | TRBV5-1 | TGCGCCAGCAGCTTGGCCTCGGCCCCCGGAGATACGCAGTATTTT | CASSLASAPGDTQYF
TRBD2 | - | TRBJ2-2 | TRBV2 | TGTGCCAGCATCTCGGGAGGGCCCTCCGGGGAGCTGTTTTTT | CASISGGPSGELFF
- | - | TRBJ2-1 | TRBV11-2 | TGTGCCAGCAGCTTACAGGGCTACAATGAGCAGTTCTTC | CASSLQGYNEQFF
TRBD2 | - | TRBJ2-1 | TRBV7-9 | TGTGCCAGCAGCCCTGGGGCGGGGGACAATGAGCAGTTCTTC | CASSPGAGDNEQFF
- | - | TRBJ1-5 | TRBV25-1 | TGTGCCAGCAGTGAATCGACCAGGGGAAATCAGCCCCAGCATTTT | CASSESTRGNQPQHF
- | - | TRBJ1-5 | TRBV5-1 | TGCGCCAGCAGCTTGGACTTCCTCAATCAGCCCCAGCATTTT | CASSLDFLNQPQHF
TRBD2 | - | TRBJ2-1 | TRBV4-2 | TGTGCCAGCAGCCAAGAGGGAGGGGACTACAATGAGCAGTTCTTC | CASSQEGGDYNEQFF
TRBD2 | once | TRBJ2-7 | TRBV2 | TGTGCCAGCAGTGGGGGACTAGCGGTCCTAGACTACGAGCAGTACTTC | CASSGGLAVLDYEQYF
TRBD1 | - | TRBJ1-3 | TRBV9 | TGTGCCAGCAGCGTAGACCTCCGGGACAGCTCTGGAAACACCATATATTTT | CASSVDLRDSSGNTIYF
- | once | TRBJ2-2 | TRBV6-5 | TGTGCCAGCAGTTACCTGAGCGGGCGGAACACCGGGGAGCTGTTTTTT | CASSYLSGRNTGELFF
TRBD2 | few | TRBJ2-1 | TRBV18 | TGTGCCAGCTCACCACCGCAGAGACCGGGACTAGCAAATGAGCAGTTCTTC | CASSPPQRPGLANEQFF
TRBD1 | few | TRBJ2-7 | TRBV28 | TGTGCCAGCAGACCCCGGGACAGGCCGACCTACGAGCAGTACTTC | CASRPRDRPTYEQYF
- | once | TRBJ1-1 | TRBV6-5 | TGTGCCAGCAGGGACCTCATCGGGGCGTACACTGAAGCTTTCTTT | CASRDLIGAYTEAFF
- | - | TRBJ1-2 | TRBV7-9 | TGTGCCAGCAGCTTGGGCGGGGGCTTTGGCTACACCTTC | CASSLGGGFGYTF
- | - | TRBJ2-3 | TRBV2 | TGTGCCAGCAGTGATGGAAGGAGCACAGATACGCAGTATTTT | CASSDGRSTDTQYF
- | - | TRBJ2-5 | TRBV6-5 | TGTGCCAGCAGACACCGGGAGACCCAGTACTTC | CASRHRETQYF
TRBD2 | - | TRBJ2-1 | TRBV9 | TGTGCCAGCAGCCCTCGGACTAGCGGGAGCAATGAGCAGTTCTTC | CASSPRTSGSNEQFF
- | - | TRBJ1-5 | TRBV6-5 | TGTGCCAGCGGGGGGGGTTGGCCCCAGCATTTT | CASGGGWPQHF
- | - | TRBJ2-5 | TRBV7-2 | TGTGCCAGCAGCTTAGTGTCAGGGGCTCGGCGGGGGCAAGAGACCCAGTACTTC | CASSLVSGARRGQETQYF
- | - | TRBJ2-1 | TRBV10-3 | TGTGCCATCAGTGATGACTCCCTAGCCTACAATGAGCAGTTCTTC | CAISDDSLAYNEQFF
- | - | TRBJ2-1 | TRBV10-3 | TGTGCCATCAGTGAATATTCTTACAATGAGCAGTTCTTC | CAISEYSYNEQFF
- | once | TRBJ2-7 | TRBV5-4 | TGTGCCAGCAGCTTGGGAGGTAGGGCCGTCTACGAGCAGTACTTC | CASSLGGRAVYEQYF
- | - | TRBJ2-1 | TRBV7-2 | TGTGCCAGCGCGTACCGGGGCGACAATGAGCAGTTCTTC | CASAYRGDNEQFF
TRBD2 | - | TRBJ2-1 | TRBV10-2 | TGCGCCAGTCGACTAGCGGGAGGGGACGGTGAGCAGTTCTTC | CASRLAGGDGEQFF
TRBD2 | - | TRBJ2-2 | TRBV10-2 | TGCGCCAGCAGTGAGTCGAGTCTAGCGGGAGTCACCGGGGAGCTGTTTTTT | CASSESSLAGVTGELFF
TRBD1 | - | TRBJ1-6 | TRBV10-2 | TGCGCCAGCAGGGGGGACGGGACAGGGACTTATTCACCCCTCCACTTT | CASRGDGTGTYSPLHF
TRBD1 | once | TRBJ1-4 | TRBV28 | TGTGCCAGCAGTTTCGCGTTCAGGGGGGGAACTAATGAAAAACTGTTTTTT | CASSFAFRGGTNEKLFF
TRBD2 | - | TRBJ2-5 | TRBV7-3 | TGTGCCAGCAGCTTAACTCGGGGGACTACCGAGACCCAGTACTTC | CASSLTRGTTETQYF
- | - | TRBJ2-1 | TRBV6-5 | TGTGCCAGCAGGGACTTGGGGGAGCAGTTCTTC | CASRDLGEQFF
- | - | TRBJ2-1 | TRBV19 | TGTGCCAGTAGTATCCTGTCGACTGATTACAATGAGCAGTTCTTC | CASSILSTDYNEQFF
TRBD1 | - | TRBJ2-5 | TRBV29-1 | TGCAGCGTTGACAGGCAGGGGGATGAGACCCAGTACTTC | CSVDRQGDETQYF
- | - | TRBJ2-7 | TRBV19 | TGTGCCAGTAGTTCCGCGGGCCTACCCTACGAGCAGTACTTC | CASSSAGLPYEQYF